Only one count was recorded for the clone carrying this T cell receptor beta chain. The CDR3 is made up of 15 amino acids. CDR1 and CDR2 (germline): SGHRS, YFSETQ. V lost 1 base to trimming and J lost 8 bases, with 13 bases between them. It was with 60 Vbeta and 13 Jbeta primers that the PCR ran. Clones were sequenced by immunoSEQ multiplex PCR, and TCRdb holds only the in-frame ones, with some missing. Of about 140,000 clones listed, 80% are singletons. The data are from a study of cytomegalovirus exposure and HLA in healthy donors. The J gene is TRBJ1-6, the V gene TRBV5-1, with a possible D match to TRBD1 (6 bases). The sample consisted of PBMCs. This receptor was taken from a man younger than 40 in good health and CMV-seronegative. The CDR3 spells CASSLRGAGDSPLHF. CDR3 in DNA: TGCGCCAGCAGCTTGCGGGGGGCTGGTGATTCACCCCTCCACTTT.